Included here is one T cell receptor (beta chain) sequence, with context. Its binding antigen is unknown. Base qualities were left out, and no much larger clone turns up one base away. According to the germline V gene, CDR1 reads SGHDN and CDR2 reads FVKESK. V is shortened by 2 bases, J by 2 bases, and the region joining them spans 9 bases. The CDR3 sequence holds 14 residues, the cysteine and phenylalanine included. CDR3 DNA is the only sequence kept; it has 42 bases, read in frame from the first base. The data originate from a study of shared clonotypes between healthy human individuals (dated by TCRdb to about 2020). As for the study more broadly: A few men and a couple of women, aged 18 to 49 years, made up the cohort. To estimate repertoire size and how much clonotype sharing occurs between individuals, the study deeply sequenced the blood TCR repertoires of 5 or 6 healthy adults. Between about 0.8 and 9.5 billion PBMCs per donor were obtained by leukapheresis. For each donor, CD4 naive and CD4 memory were each run on three plates, CD8 naive on two plates, and CD8 memory on one plate. Libraries were prepared and TCR repertoires were sequenced by different laboratories using diverse techniques, in order to increase sequencing depth and limit assay-specific biases. Overall results and qualifications from the work: Naive subsets generally had larger estimated clonotype richness than memory subsets. Around 5% of naive CD4, around 3.5% of naive CD8, approximately 2% of memory CD4, and over 0.35% of memory CD8 clonotypes were shared across several donors. Pairwise subsampling led to the expectation that sequencing depth would affect the degree of clonotype sharing among donors. The genetic and exposure-history diversity represented was limited by the small number of donors. Incomplete sequencing was indicated by rarefaction of sorted-subset datasets, despite the large sequencing depth. Compared with non-shared clonotypes, clonotypes shared by all four sorted-subset donors had higher generation probabilities. Sampling was restricted to blood, and TCR repertoires in tissues likely differ from the TCR repertoires found in blood.

Using the deep immunoSEQ assay, multiplex PCR amplified TCR CDR3 regions from genomic DNA. Extracted genomic DNA from each cell subset was spread evenly across all wells of several immunoSEQ 96-well plates, with each plate serving as a replicate. For sorted subsets, roughly 200 ng of genomic DNA, equivalent to 25,000 to 35,000 T cell genomes, went into each replicate PCR. The purified libraries were quantified using a Qubit 3.0 fluorometer, sized with a Bioanalyzer 2100, and then quantified again using the KAPA Library Quantification kit. Every immunoSEQ 96-well plate was sequenced on a separate single-read 150-cycle Illumina NextSeq 550 flow cell. The paper's processing steps were these. Because only junctional sequences without quality scores were contained in the immunoSEQ output, filtering matching that applied to full-length reads could not be performed. Sequences were annotated with PyIR, a Python wrapper for IgBLAST v1.9, and V/J genes and CDR3 were assigned using IMGT germline references. Reads with weak V/J assignments (E-value above 1e-6), missing CDR3, stop codons, out-of-frame junctions, or ambiguous translated residues were removed. V3J clonotypes were defined by identical inferred V gene, J gene, and CDR3 amino acid sequence. Percentage overlap between repertoires was computed as shared unique clonotypes divided by the size of the smaller repertoire. Three approaches were used to assess repertoire richness: RTK rarefaction, the Chao1 estimator, and Recon v2.1 estimates of unobserved clonotypes. Generation probabilities were computed with OLGA for all TCRbeta clonotypes obtained by the gDNA method from a handful of donors. TCRdb retrieved this table from immuneACCESS and kept in-frame rearrangements only. Not all clones are present; in checked studies, unresolved V genes account for under half, and no reason is known for the remainder. The DNA was the basis for D and trimming; V, J and clone size are from that table. The sample table records some 1,600,000 clones; 95% to 99% of these occur just once. The top ten clonotypes cover roughly 0.42% of the sample.

Donors were healthy HIV-negative adults with no recently reported acute infections or vaccinations. All donors were Caucasian adults living in Nashville, Tennessee, USA. CD4+ T cells were enriched through magnetic negative selection, after which naive cells were positively selected on CD45RA and the remaining negative fraction served as the memory subset. Blood was collected by leukapheresis, and PBMCs were isolated by Ficoll-Histopaque density gradient centrifugation and then cryopreserved in liquid nitrogen vapor phase. Analytical flow cytometry was used to check the purity and quantity of every magnetically sorted T cell population. Each sorted fraction had its genomic DNA isolated and then quantified by UV absorbance on a Nanodrop 2000c.

The sample consisted of naive CD4+ T cells sorted from blood. Per the publication, the cell subset or site label means: CD45RA+ positively selected. The origin of this receptor is a man aged 25 to 45 in good health. The chain employs TRBV14 and TRBJ2-5; the D gene remains uncertain. The CDR3 corresponds to CASSQRRLQETQYF. The DNA is TGTGCCAGCAGCCAACGACGGCTACAAGAGACCCAGTACTTC.